This T cell receptor (beta chain) was recorded in a study of blood T cell repertoires in COVID-19. Study-level information: Sites across the United States, Italy and Spain contributed samples from acute and convalescent COVID-19.

This clone has only a few counts. Original processing methods: Nucleated cell counts were estimated from reference gene primer amplification. Repertoires were generated with immunoSEQ multiplex PCR, while TCRdb's copy carries only in-frame clones and drops some. The DNA gave D and trimming, while V, J and clone size come from that table. This table holds 200,000 to 300,000 clones, approximately 81% found once. This CDR3 has 13 amino acids. Trimming took 6 bases from V and 2 from J, leaving 11 bases between them. Per germline, CDR1 SNHLY and CDR2 FYNNEI. The receptor was derived from a man aged 60 to 69 with acute or convalescent COVID-19. Sequenced: peripheral blood. This chain connects TRBV2 to TRBJ2-7; D is perhaps TRBD1 (6 bases). Written as DNA, the CDR3 is TGTGCCAGCAGGAGGGACACCACCTACGAGCAGTACTTC. Translated: CASRRDTTYEQYF. The whole variable domain, filled in from reference TRBV2 and TRBJ2-7, reads EPEVTQTPSHQVTQMGQEVILRCVPISNHLYFYWYRQILGQKVEFLVSFYNNEISEKSEIFDDQFSVERPDGSNFTLKIRSTKLEDSAMYFCASRRDTTYEQYFGPGTRLTVT.